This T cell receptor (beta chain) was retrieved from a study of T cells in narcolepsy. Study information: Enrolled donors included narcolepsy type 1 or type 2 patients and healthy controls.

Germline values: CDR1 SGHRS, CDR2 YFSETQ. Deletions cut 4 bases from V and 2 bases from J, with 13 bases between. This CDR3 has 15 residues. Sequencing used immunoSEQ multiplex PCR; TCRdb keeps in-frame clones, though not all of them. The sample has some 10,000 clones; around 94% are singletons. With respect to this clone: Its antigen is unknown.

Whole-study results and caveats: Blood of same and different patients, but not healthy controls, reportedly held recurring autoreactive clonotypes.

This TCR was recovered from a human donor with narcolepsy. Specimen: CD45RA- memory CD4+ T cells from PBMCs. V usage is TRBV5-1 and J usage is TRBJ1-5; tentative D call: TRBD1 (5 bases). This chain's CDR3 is CASSPGEGGNQPQHF. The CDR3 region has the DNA TGCGCCAGCAGCCCCGGGGAAGGGGGCAATCAGCCCCAGCATTTT.